This T cell receptor beta chain was identified in a study of blood T cell repertoires in COVID-19. Overall study context: Collection of acute and convalescent COVID-19 samples took place in the United States, Italy and Spain.

Repertoires were generated with immunoSEQ multiplex PCR, while TCRdb's copy carries only in-frame clones and drops some. This sample yields roughly 350,000 clones, of which over 80% are seen a single time; about 6% belongs to the top ten. The CDR3 extends over 12 amino acids. The V and J ends lost 6 bases and 4 bases respectively, with 10 bases between them. CDR1 is LNHDA, CDR2 SQIVND, per germline (reference sequence). The sample was peripheral blood. This chain connects TRBV19 to TRBJ2-7; weak D call: TRBD1 (5 bases). The TCR originated in a woman aged 50 to 60 with COVID-19, enrolled during active disease. CDR3 sequence reads: CASSPTGYEQYF. DNA of the CDR3: TGTGCCAGTAGCCCAACAGGATACGAGCAGTACTTC.